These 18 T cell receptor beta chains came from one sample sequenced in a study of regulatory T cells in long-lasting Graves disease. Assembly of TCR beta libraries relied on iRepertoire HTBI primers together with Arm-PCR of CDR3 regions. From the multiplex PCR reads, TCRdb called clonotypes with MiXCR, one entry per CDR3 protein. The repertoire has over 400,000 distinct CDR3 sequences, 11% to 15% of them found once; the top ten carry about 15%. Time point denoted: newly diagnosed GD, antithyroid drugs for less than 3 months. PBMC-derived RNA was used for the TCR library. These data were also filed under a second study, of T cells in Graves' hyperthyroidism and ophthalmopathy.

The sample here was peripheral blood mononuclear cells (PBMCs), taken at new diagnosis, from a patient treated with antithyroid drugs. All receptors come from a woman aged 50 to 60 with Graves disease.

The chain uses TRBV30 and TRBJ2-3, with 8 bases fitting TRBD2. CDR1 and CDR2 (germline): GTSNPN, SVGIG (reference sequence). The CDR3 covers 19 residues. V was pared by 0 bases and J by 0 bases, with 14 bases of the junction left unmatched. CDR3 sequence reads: CAWSVVRTWTSTSTDTQYF. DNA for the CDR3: TGTGCCTGGAGTGTCGTCAGGACCTGGACTAGCACAAGCACAGATACGCAGTATTTT.

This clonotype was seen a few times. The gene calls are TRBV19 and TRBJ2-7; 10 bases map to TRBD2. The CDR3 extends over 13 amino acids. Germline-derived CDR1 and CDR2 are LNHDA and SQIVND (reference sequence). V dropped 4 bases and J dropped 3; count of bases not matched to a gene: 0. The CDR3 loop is CASSKREGYEQYF. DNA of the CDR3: TGTGCCAGTAGTAAGCGGGAGGGCTACGAGCAGTACTTC.

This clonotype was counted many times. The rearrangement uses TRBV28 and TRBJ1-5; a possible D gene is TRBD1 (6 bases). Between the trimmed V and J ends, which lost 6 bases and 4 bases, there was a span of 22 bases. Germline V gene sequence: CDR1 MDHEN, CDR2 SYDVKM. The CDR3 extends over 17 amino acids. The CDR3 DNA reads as TGTGCCAGCAGCCAGTGGGGTCGTAGGGACAAAAATCAGCCCCAGCATTTT. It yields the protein CASSQWGRRDKNQPQHF. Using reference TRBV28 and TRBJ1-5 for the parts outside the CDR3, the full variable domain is DVKVTQSSRYLVKRTGEKVFLECVQDMDHENMFWYRQDPGLGLRLIYFSYDVKMKEKGDIPEGYSVSREKKERFSLILESASTNQTSMYLCASSQWGRRDKNQPQHFGDGTRLSIL.

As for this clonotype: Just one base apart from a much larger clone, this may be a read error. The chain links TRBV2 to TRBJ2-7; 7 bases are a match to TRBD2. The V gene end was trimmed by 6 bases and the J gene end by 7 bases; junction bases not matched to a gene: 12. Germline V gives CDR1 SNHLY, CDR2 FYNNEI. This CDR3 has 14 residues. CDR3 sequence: CASRPRGRSNEQYF. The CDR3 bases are TGTGCCAGCAGACCCCGCGGGAGAAGTAATGAGCAGTACTTC. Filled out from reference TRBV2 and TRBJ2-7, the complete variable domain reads EPEVTQTPSHQVTQMGQEVILRCVPISNHLYFYWYRQILGQKVEFLVSFYNNEISEKSEIFDDQFSVERPDGSNFTLKIRSTKLEDSAMYFCASRPRGRSNEQYFGPGTRLTVT.

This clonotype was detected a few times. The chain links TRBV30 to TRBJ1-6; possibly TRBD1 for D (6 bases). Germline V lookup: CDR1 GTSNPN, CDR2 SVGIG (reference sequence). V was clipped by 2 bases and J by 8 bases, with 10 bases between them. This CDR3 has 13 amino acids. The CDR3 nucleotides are TGTGCCTGGAGTTCTGGGGGCGATTCACCCCTCCACTTT. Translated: CAWSSGGDSPLHF.

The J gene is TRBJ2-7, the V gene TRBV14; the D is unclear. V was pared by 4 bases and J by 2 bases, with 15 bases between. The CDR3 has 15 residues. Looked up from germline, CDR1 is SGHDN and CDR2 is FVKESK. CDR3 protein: CASSRDPGYTYEQYF. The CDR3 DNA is TGTGCCAGCAGCCGAGACCCAGGATACACCTACGAGCAGTACTTC.

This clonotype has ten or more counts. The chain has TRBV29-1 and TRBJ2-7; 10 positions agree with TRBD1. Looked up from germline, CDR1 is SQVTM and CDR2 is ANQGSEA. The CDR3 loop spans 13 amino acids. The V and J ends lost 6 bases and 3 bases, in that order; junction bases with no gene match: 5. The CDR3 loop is CSVFGDRGYEQYF. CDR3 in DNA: TGCAGCGTATTTGGGGACAGGGGCTACGAGCAGTACTTC.

CDR3 sequence (DNA): TGTGCCAGCAGTGGGGCACTAGCGGCATACAATGAGCAGTTCTTC. It is translated as CASSGALAAYNEQFF. The chain links TRBV2 to TRBJ2-1; TRBD2 agrees at 8 bases. The CDR3 is 15 amino acids. The junction had 6 bases not matched to a gene; V was cut back by 4 bases and J by 4 bases. Germline CDR1 reads SNHLY; CDR2 reads FYNNEI.

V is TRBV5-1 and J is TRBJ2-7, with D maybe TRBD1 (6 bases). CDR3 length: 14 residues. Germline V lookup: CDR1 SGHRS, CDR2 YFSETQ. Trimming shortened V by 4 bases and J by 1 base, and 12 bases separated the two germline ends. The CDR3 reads CASSPLGQSYEQYF. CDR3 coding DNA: TGCGCCAGCAGCCCCCTCGGACAGTCCTACGAGCAGTACTTC.

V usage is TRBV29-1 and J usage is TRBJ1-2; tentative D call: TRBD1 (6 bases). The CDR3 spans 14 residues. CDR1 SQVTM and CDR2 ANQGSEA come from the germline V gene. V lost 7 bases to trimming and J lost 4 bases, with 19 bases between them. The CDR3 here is CSAEGGTGGYGYTF. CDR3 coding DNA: TGCAGCGCCGAGGGGGGGACGGGAGGCTATGGCTACACCTTC.

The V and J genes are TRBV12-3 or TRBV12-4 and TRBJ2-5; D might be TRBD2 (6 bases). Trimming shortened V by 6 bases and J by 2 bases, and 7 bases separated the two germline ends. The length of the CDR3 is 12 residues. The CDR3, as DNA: TGTGCCAGCAGGACTAGTCAAGAGACCCAGTACTTC. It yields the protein CASRTSQETQYF.

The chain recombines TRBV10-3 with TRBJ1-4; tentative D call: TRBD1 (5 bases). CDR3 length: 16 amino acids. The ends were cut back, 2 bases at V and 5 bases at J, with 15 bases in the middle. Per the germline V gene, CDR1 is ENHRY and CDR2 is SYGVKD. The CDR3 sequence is CAISETGGASNEKLFF. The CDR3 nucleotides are TGTGCCATCAGTGAGACGGGTGGGGCATCAAATGAAAAACTGTTTTTT.

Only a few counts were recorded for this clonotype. The CDR3 spells CASSYESHTGELFF. DNA of the CDR3: TGTGCCAGCAGTTACGAGTCCCACACCGGGGAGCTGTTTTTT. This chain links TRBV6-9 with TRBJ2-2, with D hard to call. This CDR3 is 14 amino acids long. The germline V gene encodes CDR1 MNHGY and CDR2 SVAAGI. Trimming cost V 3 bases and J 3 bases, with 8 bases left between them.

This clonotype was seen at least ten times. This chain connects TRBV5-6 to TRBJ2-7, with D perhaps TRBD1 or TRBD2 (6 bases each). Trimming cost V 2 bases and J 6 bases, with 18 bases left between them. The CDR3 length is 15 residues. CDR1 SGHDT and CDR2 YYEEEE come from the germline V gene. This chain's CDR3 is CASSLKPGGLGEQYF. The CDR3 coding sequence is TGTGCCAGCAGCTTAAAACCCGGGGGCCTTGGCGAGCAGTACTTC.

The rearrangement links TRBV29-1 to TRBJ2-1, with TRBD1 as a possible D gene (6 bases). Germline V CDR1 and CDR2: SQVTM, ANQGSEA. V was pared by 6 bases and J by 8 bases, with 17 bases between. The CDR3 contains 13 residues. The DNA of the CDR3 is TGCAGCGTACAACAGGGTAGGGTCTATGAGCAGTTCTTC. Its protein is CSVQQGRVYEQFF.

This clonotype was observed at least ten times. CDR3 loop: CASSPKVQETQYF. DNA of the CDR3: TGTGCCAGCTCACCAAAGGTGCAAGAGACCCAGTACTTC. This chain links TRBV18 with TRBJ2-5; D not certain. The germline V gene encodes CDR1 KGHSH and CDR2 LQKENI. The CDR3 is 13 residues long. Trimming cost V 2 bases and J 2 bases, with 6 bases left between them.

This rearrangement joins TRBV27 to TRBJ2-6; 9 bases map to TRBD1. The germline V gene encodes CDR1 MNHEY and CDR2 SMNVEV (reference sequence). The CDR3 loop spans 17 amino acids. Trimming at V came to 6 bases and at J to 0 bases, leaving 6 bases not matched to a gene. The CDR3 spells CASSSGTGTSGANVLTF. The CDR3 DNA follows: TGTGCCAGCAGCAGTGGGACAGGGACCTCTGGGGCCAACGTCCTGACTTTC.

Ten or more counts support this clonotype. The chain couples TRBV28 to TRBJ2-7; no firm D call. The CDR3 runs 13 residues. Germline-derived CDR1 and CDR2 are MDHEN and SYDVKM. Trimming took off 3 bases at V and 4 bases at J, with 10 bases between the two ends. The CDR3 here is CASSFGLEYEQYF. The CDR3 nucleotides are TGTGCCAGCAGTTTTGGGCTTGAGTACGAGCAGTACTTC. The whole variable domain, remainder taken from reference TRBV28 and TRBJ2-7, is DVKVTQSSRYLVKRTGEKVFLECVQDMDHENMFWYRQDPGLGLRLIYFSYDVKMKEKGDIPEGYSVSREKKERFSLILESASTNQTSMYLCASSFGLEYEQYFGPGTRLTVT.